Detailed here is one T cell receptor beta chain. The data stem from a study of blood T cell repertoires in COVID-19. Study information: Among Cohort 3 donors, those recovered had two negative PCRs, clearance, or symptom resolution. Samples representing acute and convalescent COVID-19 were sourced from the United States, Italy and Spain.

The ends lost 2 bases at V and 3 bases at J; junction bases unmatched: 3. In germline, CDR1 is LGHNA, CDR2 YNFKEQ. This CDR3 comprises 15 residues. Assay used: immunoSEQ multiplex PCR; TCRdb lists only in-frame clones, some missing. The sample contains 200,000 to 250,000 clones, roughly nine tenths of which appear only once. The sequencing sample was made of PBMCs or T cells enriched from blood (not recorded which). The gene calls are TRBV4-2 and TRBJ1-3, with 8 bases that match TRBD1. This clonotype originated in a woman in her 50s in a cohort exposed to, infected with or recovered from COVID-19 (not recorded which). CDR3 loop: CASSQLTGGGNTIYF. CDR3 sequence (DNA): TGTGCCAGCAGCCAACTCACAGGGGGTGGAAACACCATATATTTT.